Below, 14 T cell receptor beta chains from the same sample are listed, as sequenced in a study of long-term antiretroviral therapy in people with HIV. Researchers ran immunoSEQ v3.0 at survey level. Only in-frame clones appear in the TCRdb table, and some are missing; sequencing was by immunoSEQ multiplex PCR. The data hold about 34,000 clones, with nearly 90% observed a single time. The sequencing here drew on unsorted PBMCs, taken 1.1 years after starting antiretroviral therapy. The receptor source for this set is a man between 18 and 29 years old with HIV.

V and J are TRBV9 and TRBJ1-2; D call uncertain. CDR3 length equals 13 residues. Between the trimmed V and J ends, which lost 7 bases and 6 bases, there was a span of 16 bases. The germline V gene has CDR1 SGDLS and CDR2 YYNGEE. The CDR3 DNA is TGTGCCAGCCGTCTCGAGGATGGAGATGGCTACACCTTC. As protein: CASRLEDGDGYTF.

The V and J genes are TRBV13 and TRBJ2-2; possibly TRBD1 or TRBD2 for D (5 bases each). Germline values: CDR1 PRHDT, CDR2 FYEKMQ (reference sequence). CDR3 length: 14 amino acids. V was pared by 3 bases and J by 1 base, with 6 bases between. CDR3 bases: TGTGCCAGCAGCTTGGGACGGAACACCGGGGAGCTGTTTTTT. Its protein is CASSLGRNTGELFF. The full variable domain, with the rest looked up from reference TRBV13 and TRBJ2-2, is AAGVIQSPRHLIKEKRETATLKCYPIPRHDTVYWYQQGPGQDPQFLISFYEKMQSDKGSIPDRFSAQQFSDYHSELNMSSLELGDSALYFCASSLGRNTGELFFGEGSRLTVL.

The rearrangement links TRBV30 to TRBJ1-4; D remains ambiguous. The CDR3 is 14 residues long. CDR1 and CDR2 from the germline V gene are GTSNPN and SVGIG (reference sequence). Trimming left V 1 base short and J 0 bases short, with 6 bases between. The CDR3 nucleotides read TGTGCCTGGAGTGGTGGCCCAACTAATGAAAAACTGTTTTTT. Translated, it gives CAWSGGPTNEKLFF.

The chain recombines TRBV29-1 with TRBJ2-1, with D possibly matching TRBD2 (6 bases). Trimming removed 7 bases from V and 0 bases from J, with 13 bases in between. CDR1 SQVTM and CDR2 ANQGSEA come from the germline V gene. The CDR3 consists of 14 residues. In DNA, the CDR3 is TGCAGCGGGCGGGACGGTAGCTCCTACAATGAGCAGTTCTTC. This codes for CSGRDGSSYNEQFF.

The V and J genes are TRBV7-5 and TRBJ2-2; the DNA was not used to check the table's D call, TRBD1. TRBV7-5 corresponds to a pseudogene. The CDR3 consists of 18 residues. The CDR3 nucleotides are TGTGCCAGAAGCCAAAACAGGGTGGGGATAGAAAACACCGGGGAGCTGTTTTTT. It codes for CARSQNRVGIENTGELFF.

The CDR3 sequence: CASSYFTGQGWTQYF. CDR3 bases: TGTGCCAGCAGTTACTTTACAGGGCAGGGGTGGACCCAGTACTTC. The chain joins TRBV6-6 to TRBJ2-5, with a tentative D call TRBD1 (6 bases). V dropped 1 base and J dropped 7 bases, with 16 bases sitting between them. CDR3 length: 15 amino acids. Per the germline V gene, CDR1 is MNHNY and CDR2 is SVGAGI (reference sequence).

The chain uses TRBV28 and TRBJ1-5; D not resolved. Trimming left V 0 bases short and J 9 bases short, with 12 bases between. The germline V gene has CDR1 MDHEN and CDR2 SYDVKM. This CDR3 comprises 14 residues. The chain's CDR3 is CASSLWIMRGPQHF. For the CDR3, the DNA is TGTGCCAGCAGTTTATGGATTATGAGAGGGCCCCAGCATTTT.

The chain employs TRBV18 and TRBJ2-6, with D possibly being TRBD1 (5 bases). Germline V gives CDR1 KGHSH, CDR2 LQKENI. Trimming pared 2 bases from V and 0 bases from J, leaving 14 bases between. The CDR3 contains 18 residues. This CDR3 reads CASSPRAGWDSGANVLTF. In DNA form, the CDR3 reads TGTGCCAGCTCACCAAGGGCAGGGTGGGACTCTGGGGCCAACGTCCTGACTTTC.

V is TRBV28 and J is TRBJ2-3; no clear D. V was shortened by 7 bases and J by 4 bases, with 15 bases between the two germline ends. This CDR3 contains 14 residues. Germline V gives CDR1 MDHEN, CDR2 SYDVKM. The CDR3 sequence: CASNQQIGSDTQYF. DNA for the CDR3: TGTGCCAGCAACCAACAAATAGGGTCAGATACGCAGTATTTT. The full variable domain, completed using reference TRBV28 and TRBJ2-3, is DVKVTQSSRYLVKRTGEKVFLECVQDMDHENMFWYRQDPGLGLRLIYFSYDVKMKEKGDIPEGYSVSREKKERFSLILESASTNQTSMYLCASNQQIGSDTQYFGPGTRLTVL.

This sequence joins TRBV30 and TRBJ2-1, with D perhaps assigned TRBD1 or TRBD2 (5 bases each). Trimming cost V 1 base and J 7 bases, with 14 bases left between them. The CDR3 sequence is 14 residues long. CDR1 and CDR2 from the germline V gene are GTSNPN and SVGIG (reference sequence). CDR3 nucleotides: TGTGCCTGGAGTGGAGGGGTTGGAAAAAATGAGCAGTTCTTC. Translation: CAWSGGVGKNEQFF.

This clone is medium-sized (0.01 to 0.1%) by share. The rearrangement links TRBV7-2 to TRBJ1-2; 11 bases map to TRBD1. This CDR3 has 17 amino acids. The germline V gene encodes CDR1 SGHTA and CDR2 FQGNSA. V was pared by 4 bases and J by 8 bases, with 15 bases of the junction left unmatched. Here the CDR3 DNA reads TGTGCCAGCAGCTGGGACAGGGGGAGGTCACTTAGATTAGGCTACACCTTC. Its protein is CASSWDRGRSLRLGYTF.

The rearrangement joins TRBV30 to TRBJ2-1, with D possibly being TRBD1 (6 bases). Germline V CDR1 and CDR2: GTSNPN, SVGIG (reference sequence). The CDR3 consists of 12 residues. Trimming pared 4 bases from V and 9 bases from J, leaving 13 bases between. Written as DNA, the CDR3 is TGTGCCTGGAAAGGGGACACCCCTGAGCAGTTCTTC. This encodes CAWKGDTPEQFF.

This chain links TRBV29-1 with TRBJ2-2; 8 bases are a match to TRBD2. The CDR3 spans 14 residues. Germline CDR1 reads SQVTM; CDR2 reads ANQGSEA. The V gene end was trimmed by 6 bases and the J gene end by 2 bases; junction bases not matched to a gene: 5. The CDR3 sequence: CSVKSGRNTGELFF. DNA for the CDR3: TGCAGCGTAAAAAGCGGGAGAAACACCGGGGAGCTGTTTTTT.

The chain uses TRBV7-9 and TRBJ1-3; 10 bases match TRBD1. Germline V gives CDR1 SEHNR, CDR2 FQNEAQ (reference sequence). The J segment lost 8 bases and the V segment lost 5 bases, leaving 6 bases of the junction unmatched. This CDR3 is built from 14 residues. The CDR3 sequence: CASSRDRGLDTIYF. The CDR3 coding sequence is TGTGCCAGCAGCCGGGACAGGGGACTTGACACCATATATTTT.